The T cell receptor beta chain under discussion was sequenced for a study of vaccination effects on CD4 cells after COVID-19 (dated by TCRdb to the early 2020s). About the investigation overall: In the ViraFEST assay, PBMC were stimulated with viral peptide pools, and TCR sequencing was then used to find antigen-specific CD4+ T cell clonotypes based on their expansion. In both COVID-19 convalescent patients and infection-naive vaccine recipients, the study compared SARS-CoV-2 spike-specific CD4+ TCR repertoires from before mRNA vaccination with those from after it. The full study included ten to eleven COVID-19 convalescent patients and several SARS-CoV-2-naive healthy vaccine recipients. Cultures from other donors in the study were sequenced with the Oncomine TCR Beta short-read assay on an Illumina iSeq 100. Pre-vaccine samples were drawn from a couple of convalescent patients 16 days and one week before the first dose, at 142 and 148 days after COVID-19 diagnosis. A few million PBMC per well were cultured with about 9 ug/ml peptides in IMDM containing roughly 5% human AB serum, about 9.6 IU/ml IL-2 and gentamicin. Each participant got two doses of an mRNA SARS-CoV-2 vaccine, either BNT162b2 or mRNA-1273.

A word on this clone: It has no known antigen specificity. It has no much larger one-base neighbor in the sample; base qualities were not kept.

After less than 13 days of culture, CD4+ T cells were isolated with the EasySep CD4+ T cell isolation kit. PCR-confirmed SARS-CoV-2 infection had occurred in convalescent patients between March and December 2020, before the Alpha, Beta and Delta variants emerged in the United States. On days 3 and 7, half of the culture medium was replaced with fresh IL-2-containing medium. Unless noted otherwise, every peptide stimulation condition was grown in triplicate wells. PBMC were separated from whole blood using Ficoll-Paque Plus gradient centrifugation and were then either cryopreserved at -140C or used fresh. Genomic DNA was extracted from cultured CD4+ T cells with the QIAamp micro DNA kit. Libraries came from the immunoSEQ multiplex PCR assay. DNA from the CD4+ T cells that had been cultured and isolated underwent TCR beta CDR3 sequencing. From the authors' description of their analysis: The analysis removed non-productive TCR sequences, trimmed reads to the CDR3 region, and retained only CDR3s that were 7 or more amino acids long. Antigen-specific clonotypes were identified using the MANAFEST web app by comparison of expansion in peptide wells against reference cultures. To count as positive, a clone had to show expansion at FDR<0.05 compared with the reference and with all other wells, an odds ratio above 5, and a frequency above 0.1% in two replicate wells. Clonotypes significantly expanded in SARS-CoV-2 spike wells and in at least one common cold coronavirus spike condition were defined as cross-reactive. CDR3 similarity was assessed by Levenshtein distance using the stringdist R package, and unrooted trees were constructed with ape in R 3.6.1. This is the immuneACCESS table as TCRdb keeps it, with only in-frame sequences that have V and J called. A part of the clones is gone; compared with another copy, unresolved V genes explain less than half, and the rest is unexplained. V and J calls and clone size are those listed in that table; D and trimming were worked out from the DNA. A total of approximately 45,000 clones appear in this sample, 74% of them only once. Approximately 9% of the sample lies in the top ten.

Summary of the overall study and its limitations: Limitations of the study were the small number of convalescent patients and the absence of early post-infection timepoints. Both infection-induced and vaccine-induced clones contracted markedly at late post-vaccination timepoints, which is consistent with waning T cell responses. In convalescent patients, the post-vaccine spike-reactive repertoire was composed mainly of new vaccine-induced clones that were largely distinct from infection-induced clones.

V is reduced by 5 bases and J by 5 bases, leaving a spacing of 16 bases between them. The CDR3 spans 15 residues, from the cysteine through the phenylalanine. Just the 45-base CDR3 DNA is kept, in frame starting at base 1. Per the germline V gene, SGHVS is the CDR1 and FQNEAQ is the CDR2. This clonotype originated in a human donor who had a prior SARS-CoV-2 infection. The sequences come from CD4+ T cells from PBMCs cultured without peptide, collected before COVID-19 vaccination. Here the chain combines TRBV7-8 and TRBJ1-5, with TRBD1 perhaps the D gene, on 6 matching bases. CDR3 region: CASSRDAAGDQPQHF. The DNA is TGTGCCAGCAGCCGAGATGCGGCAGGGGATCAGCCCCAGCATTTT.